Sequencing of this TCR beta chain was carried out in a study of T cells after yellow fever vaccination. This clonotype was seen only a few times. MiXCR was run by TCRdb on the 5' RACE reads, yielding one entry per CDR3 protein. The repertoire consists of approximately 300,000 distinct CDR3 sequences, with roughly 8.7% occurring once and the leading ten covering roughly 18%. This TCR was sampled from a man between 18 and 29 years old who received the YFV17D yellow fever vaccine. The sample was PBMCs, taken on the day of the first yellow fever vaccination.

CDR3 DNA: TGTGCCAGCAGCCCTGGGGCTAACTACGAGCAGTACTTC. Its translation is CASSPGANYEQYF. The rearrangement joins TRBV3-1 to TRBJ2-7; a possible D gene is TRBD1 (5 bases). CDR3 length: 13 residues. The germline CDR1 and CDR2 sequences are LGHDT and YNNKEL (reference sequence). Trimming cost V 4 bases and J 3 bases, with 10 bases left between them.